The clone carrying this T cell receptor beta chain has a handful of counts. Antigen: not known. This record belongs to a study of beta chain features in type 1 diabetes. Study-wide results and caveats: The study found moderately but significantly shorter TCRB CDR3s in all four CD4+ subsets of Type 1 diabetes patients.

The CDR3 contains 17 residues. The germline V gene encodes CDR1 SGDLS and CDR2 YYNGEE. Trimming at V came to 0 bases and at J to 2 bases, leaving 8 bases not matched to a gene. The sequenced template was cDNA made from the entire isolated RNA. The method was immunoSEQ multiplex PCR; TCRdb's version includes in-frame clones alone and lacks a portion of them. The sample records fewer than 350,000 clones, 15% being singletons. The rearrangement links TRBV9 to TRBJ2-3, with TRBD2 matching over 8 bases. The sequenced sample consisted of naive CD4+ T cells from blood. This sequence was found in a man aged 18 to 30 with type 1 diabetes. In DNA form, the CDR3 reads TGTGCCAGCAGCGTAGTAGCAGCGGGGGCCCTCACAGATACGCAGTATTTT. Translated, it gives CASSVVAAGALTDTQYF.